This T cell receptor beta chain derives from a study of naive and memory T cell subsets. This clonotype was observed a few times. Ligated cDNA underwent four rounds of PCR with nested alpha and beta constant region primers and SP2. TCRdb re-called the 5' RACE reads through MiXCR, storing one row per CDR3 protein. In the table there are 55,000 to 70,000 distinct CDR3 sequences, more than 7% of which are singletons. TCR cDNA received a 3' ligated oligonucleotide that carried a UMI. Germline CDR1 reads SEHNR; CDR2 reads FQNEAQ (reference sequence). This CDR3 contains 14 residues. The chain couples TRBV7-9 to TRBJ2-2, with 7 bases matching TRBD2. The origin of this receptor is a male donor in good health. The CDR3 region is CAFASGTNTGELFF. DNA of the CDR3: TGTGCTTTCGCCAGCGGGACTAACACCGGGGAGCTGTTTTTT.